This note documents a single TCR beta chain sequence. By share, this clonotype ranks as large (0.1 to 1%). The clone's antigen remains unknown. Qualities for individual bases were not recorded, and no much larger clone is one base off. The CDR3, from cysteine to phenylalanine, totals 12 residues. Just the 36-base CDR3 DNA is kept, in frame starting at base 1. The germline V gene yields SQVTM for CDR1 and ANQGSEA for CDR2. V loses 3 bases of germline sequence and J loses 1 base, and the interval between the two ends is 6 bases. This entry comes from a study of MAIT cells during Salmonella Paratyphi A infection (dated by TCRdb to the late 2010s). Some background on the complete study: Adult volunteers aged 18 to 60 swallowed one dose of 1-5x10^3 CFU of S. Paratyphi A strain NVGH308. Starting at diagnosis, diagnosed volunteers were given ciprofloxacin 500 mg twice a day for 14 days. The investigation overall reported the following: Compared with healthy controls, diagnosed volunteers had more expansion or contraction among the top five MAIT clonotypes (roughly 0.5 versus 0.14), a finding that suggests the repertoire is reshaped by infection. The availability of volunteer samples limited the sample sizes, but these sizes were considered adequate to detect differences between groups. The space taken up by over-represented MAIT clonotypes dropped significantly from baseline to mid-infection (around 0.17 to 0.099), while post-infection showed no significant difference. MAIT cell TRBV usage was oligoclonal with a preference for TRBV20 and TRBV6, and infection did not appear to change this usage.

The library was generated by 5' RACE. TCRbeta was amplified in two PCR rounds using Phusion High-Fidelity polymerase, and the primers carried sample-specific barcodes. TCRbeta libraries were made through template-switch cDNA synthesis using SMARTScribe reverse transcriptase and a TRBC-specific primer. The barcoded samples were pooled and then prepared using the NEBNext Ultra DNA Library Prep Kit for Illumina. Sequencing of libraries was performed on an Illumina MiSeq with the MiSeq reagent kit v2, 300 cycles. Processing in the source paper ran as follows. Reads were demultiplexed by barcode with Jemultiplexer and were aligned with MiTCR using default parameters. Non-functional sequences were removed with VDJtools, and each clonotype was defined by its amino acid sequence, with frequencies calculated from the assigned sequence reads. In the clonal space homeostasis analysis, clonotypes were grouped by frequency into over-represented (0.05-1), large, medium and small bins. TCRdb reworked the public reads: Q25 trimming with fastp, MiXCR clone assembly, productive beta chains retained. Rows merge per CDR3 protein into single entries with the most common DNA and genes. The V and J calls were determined by TCRdb, not by the authors. This sample lists some 690 distinct CDR3 sequences; approximately 17% were detected once. The ten largest clones add up to approximately 34% of the sample.

Sample time point, as interpreted from the label and publication: mid-infection, around enteric fever diagnosis. MAIT cells were defined as Valpha7.2+ CD161+ T cells and were identified and sorted by flow cytometry. Circulating MAIT cell TCRbeta repertoires were profiled longitudinally in over 5 volunteers in whom enteric fever developed after controlled oral challenge with live Salmonella Paratyphi A. Each diagnosed volunteer contributed MAIT cell samples at pre-infection, mid-infection and post-infection timepoints. A diagnosis of enteric fever required Paratyphi A bacteremia and/or a persistent fever above 38 degrees C that lasted more than 12 hours. Challenged volunteers were diagnosed with infection between day 4 and day 7 after challenge. For RNA extraction, between about 4,500 and 10,000 MAIT cells from each sample were sorted straight into RNAqueous-Micro lysis buffer. Lymphoprep gradient centrifugation was used to isolate peripheral blood mononuclear cells from blood samples and leukocyte cones. A BD FACSAria Fusion or BD FACSAria III sorter was used for cell sorting.

In this chain, TRBV29-1 is recombined with TRBJ1-1; the D gene is not confidently resolved. The sequencing here drew on MAIT cells from blood, taken at the middle sampling point of the challenge study. The receptor was derived from a person aged 18 to 75 who was deliberately infected with Salmonella Paratyphi A in a paratyphoid fever challenge study. CDR3 sequence: CSVEVGNTEAFF. DNA sequence: TGCAGCGTTGAGGTGGGGAACACTGAAGCTTTCTTT. Joined to the reference TRBV29-1 and TRBJ1-1 proteins, this CDR3 gives the full variable domain: SAVISQKPSRDICQRGTSLTIQCQVDSQVTMMFWYRQQPGQSLTLIATANQGSEATYESGFVIDKFPISRPNLTFSTLTVSNMSPEDSSIYLCSVEVGNTEAFFGQGTRLTVV.